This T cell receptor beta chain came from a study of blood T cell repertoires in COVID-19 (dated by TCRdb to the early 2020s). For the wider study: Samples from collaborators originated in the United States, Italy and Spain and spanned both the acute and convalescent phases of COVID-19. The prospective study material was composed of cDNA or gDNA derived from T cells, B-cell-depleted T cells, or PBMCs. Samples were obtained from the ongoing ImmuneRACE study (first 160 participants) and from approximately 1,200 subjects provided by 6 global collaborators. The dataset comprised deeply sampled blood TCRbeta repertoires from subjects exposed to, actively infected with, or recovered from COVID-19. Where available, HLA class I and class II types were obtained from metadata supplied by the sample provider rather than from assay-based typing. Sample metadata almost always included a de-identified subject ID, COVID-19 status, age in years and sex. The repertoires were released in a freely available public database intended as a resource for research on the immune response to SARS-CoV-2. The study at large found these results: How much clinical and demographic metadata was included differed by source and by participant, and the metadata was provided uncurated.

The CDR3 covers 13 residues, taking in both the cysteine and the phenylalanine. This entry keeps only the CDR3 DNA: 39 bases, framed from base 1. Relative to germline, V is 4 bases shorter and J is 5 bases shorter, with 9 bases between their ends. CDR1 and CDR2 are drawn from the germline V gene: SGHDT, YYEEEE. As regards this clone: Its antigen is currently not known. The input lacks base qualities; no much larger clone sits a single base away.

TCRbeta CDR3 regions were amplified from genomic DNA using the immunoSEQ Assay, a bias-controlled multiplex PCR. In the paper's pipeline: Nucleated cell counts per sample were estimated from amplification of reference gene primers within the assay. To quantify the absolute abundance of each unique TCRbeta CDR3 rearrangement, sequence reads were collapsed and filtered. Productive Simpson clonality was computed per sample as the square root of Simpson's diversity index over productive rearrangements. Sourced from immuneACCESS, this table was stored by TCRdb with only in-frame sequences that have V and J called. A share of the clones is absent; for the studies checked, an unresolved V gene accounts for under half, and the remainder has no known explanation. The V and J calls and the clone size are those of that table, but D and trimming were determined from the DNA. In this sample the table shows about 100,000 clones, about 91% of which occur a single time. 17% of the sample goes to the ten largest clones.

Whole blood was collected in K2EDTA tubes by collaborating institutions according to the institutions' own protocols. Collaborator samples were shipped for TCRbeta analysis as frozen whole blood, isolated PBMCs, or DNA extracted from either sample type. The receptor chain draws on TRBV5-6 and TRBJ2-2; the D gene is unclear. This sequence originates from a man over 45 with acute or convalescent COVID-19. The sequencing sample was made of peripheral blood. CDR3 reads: CASSLQVTGELFF. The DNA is TGTGCCAGCAGCCTCCAGGTAACCGGGGAGCTGTTTTTT.